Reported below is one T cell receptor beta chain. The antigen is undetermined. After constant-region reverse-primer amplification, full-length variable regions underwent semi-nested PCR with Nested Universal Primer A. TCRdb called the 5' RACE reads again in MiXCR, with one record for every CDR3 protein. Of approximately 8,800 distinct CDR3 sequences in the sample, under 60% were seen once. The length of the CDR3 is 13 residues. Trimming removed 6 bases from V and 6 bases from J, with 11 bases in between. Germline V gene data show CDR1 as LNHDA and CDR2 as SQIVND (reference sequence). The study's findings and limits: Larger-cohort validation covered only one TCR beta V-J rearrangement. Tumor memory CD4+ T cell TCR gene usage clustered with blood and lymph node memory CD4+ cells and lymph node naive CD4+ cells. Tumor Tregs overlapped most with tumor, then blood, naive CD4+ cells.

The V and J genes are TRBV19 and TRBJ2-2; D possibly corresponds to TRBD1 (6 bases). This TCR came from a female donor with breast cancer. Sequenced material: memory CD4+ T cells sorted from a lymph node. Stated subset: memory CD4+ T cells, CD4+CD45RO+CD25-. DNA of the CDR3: TGTGCCAGTAGCTGGGGGCAGTCCGGGGAGCTGTTTTTT. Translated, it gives CASSWGQSGELFF.